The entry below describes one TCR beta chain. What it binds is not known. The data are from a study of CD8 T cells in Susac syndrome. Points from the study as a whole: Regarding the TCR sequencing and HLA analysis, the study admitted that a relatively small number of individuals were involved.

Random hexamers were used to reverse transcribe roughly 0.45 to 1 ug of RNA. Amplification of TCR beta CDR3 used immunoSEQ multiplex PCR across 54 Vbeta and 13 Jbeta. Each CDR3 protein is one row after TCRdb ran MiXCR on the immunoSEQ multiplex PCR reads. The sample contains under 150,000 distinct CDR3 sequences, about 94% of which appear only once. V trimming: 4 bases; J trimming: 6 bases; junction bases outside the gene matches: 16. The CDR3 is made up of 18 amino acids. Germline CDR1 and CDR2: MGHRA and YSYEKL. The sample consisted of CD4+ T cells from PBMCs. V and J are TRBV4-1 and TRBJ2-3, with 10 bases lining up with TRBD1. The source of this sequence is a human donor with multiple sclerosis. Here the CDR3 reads CASSLTGTGDFKADTQYF. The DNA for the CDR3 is TGCGCCAGCAGCCTTACCGGGACAGGGGATTTTAAGGCGGATACGCAGTATTTT.